Shown below are 17 T cell receptor beta chains from a single sample sequenced in a study of shared clonotypes between healthy human individuals. Libraries were prepared by immunoSEQ multiplex PCR; TCRdb keeps only in-frame clonotypes and omits some of them. The table lists more than 2 million clones, 90% to 95% of them singletons, with 0.13% in the top ten. Sequenced material: naive CD4+ T cells sorted from blood. Subset denoted: CD45RA+ positively selected. The receptors here all came from a man between 18 and 29 years old in good health.

The V and J genes are TRBV5-1 and TRBJ2-2, with 10 bases lining up with TRBD2. The ends lost 0 bases at V and 2 bases at J; junction bases unmatched: 1. The CDR3 is 16 amino acids. Germline lookup yields CDR1 SGHRS and CDR2 YFSETQ. CDR3 nucleotide sequence: TGCGCCAGCAGCTTGGCTAGCGGGGGTAACACCGGGGAGCTGTTTTTT. This encodes CASSLASGGNTGELFF.

This rearrangement joins TRBV28 to TRBJ1-3; no reliable D call. Per germline, CDR1 MDHEN and CDR2 SYDVKM. Trimming left V 5 bases short and J 4 bases short, with 21 bases between. The CDR3 length is 17 residues. As DNA, the CDR3 is TGTGCCAGCAGTCCTCACCGACAAGGGCCCCTCGGAAACACCATATATTTT. Translating gives CASSPHRQGPLGNTIYF.

This chain uses TRBV13 with TRBJ1-2; 7 positions match TRBD1. Germline CDR1 reads PRHDT; CDR2 reads FYEKMQ (reference sequence). The CDR3 is 16 residues long. Losses at the gene ends were 5 bases for V and 10 bases for J; bases not matched to a gene: 19. The CDR3 spells CASSREQGKELRDYTF. The CDR3 nucleotides read TGTGCCAGCAGCCGAGAACAGGGGAAGGAGCTCCGGGACTACACCTTC.

This clone was seen a single time. J is TRBJ2-3 and V is TRBV5-1; perhaps D is TRBD1 or TRBD2 (5 bases each). CDR1 is SGHRS and CDR2 is YFSETQ in the germline V gene. The CDR3 sequence is 14 residues long. Trimming left V 0 bases short and J 4 bases short, with 9 bases between. The CDR3 protein is CASSLDQGPDTQYF. CDR3 bases: TGCGCCAGCAGCTTGGATCAGGGACCAGATACGCAGTATTTT.

This clone came up a few times. The chain joins TRBV5-4 to TRBJ1-2, with a weak D call TRBD1 (6 bases). This CDR3 is 14 amino acids long. Trimming removed 0 bases at V and 4 bases at J, with 10 bases between. The germline CDR1 and CDR2 sequences are SGHNT and YYREEE (reference sequence). CDR3: CASSLEGGPYGYTF. CDR3 coding DNA: TGTGCCAGCAGCTTGGAGGGGGGACCCTATGGCTACACCTTC.

The chain uses TRBV6-6 and TRBJ1-3; 7 nucleotides agree with TRBD1. The CDR3 is made up of 15 amino acids. Losses at the gene ends were 6 bases for V and 2 bases for J; bases not matched to a gene: 7. The germline V gene encodes CDR1 MNHNY and CDR2 SVGAGI (reference sequence). CDR3 protein: CASSFTGVAGNTIYF. CDR3 bases: TGTGCCAGCAGCTTTACAGGGGTCGCTGGAAACACCATATATTTT.

The gene calls are TRBV7-2 and TRBJ1-2, with a possible D match to TRBD1 (5 bases). V lost 5 bases and J lost 0, with 13 bases in between. Germline V gives CDR1 SGHTA, CDR2 FQGNSA. The CDR3 contains 15 residues. CDR3: CASSPPGLPNYGYTF. The CDR3 DNA reads TGTGCCAGCAGCCCGCCGGGGCTCCCTAACTATGGCTACACCTTC.

The chain links TRBV6-1 to TRBJ2-4, with 7 bases fitting TRBD2. Looked up from germline, CDR1 is MNHNS and CDR2 is SASEGT. J lost 4 bases, V lost 1 base, and 10 bases had no gene match. The CDR3 extends over 17 amino acids. CDR3 sequence: CASSEGTNSGPKNIQYF. CDR3 bases: TGTGCCAGCAGTGAAGGAACGAATAGCGGGCCAAAAAACATTCAGTACTTC.

The chain employs TRBV25-1 and TRBJ2-1; 9 positions match TRBD1. J gave up 12 bases and V 5 bases, and 5 bases lay outside the gene matches. Per germline, CDR1 MGHDK and CDR2 SYGVNS. The CDR3 covers 12 residues. The CDR3 region is CASSLGQGRQFF. The CDR3 DNA reads as TGTGCCAGCAGTTTAGGACAGGGGAGGCAGTTCTTC.

Note on this clone: This sample includes further DNA sequences coding for the same CDR3. V and J are TRBV30 and TRBJ1-1, with D uncertain. The V gene's germline CDR1 is GTSNPN and CDR2 SVGIG (reference sequence). CDR3 size: 12 residues. Trimming stripped 0 bases from V and 0 bases from J, with 2 bases between. In DNA, the CDR3 is TGTGCCTGGAGTGTACTGAACACTGAAGCTTTCTTT. Amino acid sequence: CAWSVLNTEAFF.

The chain uses TRBV11-1 and TRBJ1-2; the D gene is possibly TRBD1 (5 bases). Germline lookup yields CDR1 SGHAT and CDR2 FQDESV (reference sequence). Trimming cost V 5 bases and J 7 bases, with 17 bases left between them. The CDR3 runs 14 residues. CDR3 nucleotide sequence: TGTGCCAGCAGCCGTTCTCAGGGAGGTAGTGGCTACACCTTC. This translates into CASSRSQGGSGYTF.

A remark on this clone: This sample includes further DNA sequences coding for the same CDR3. The rearrangement uses TRBV5-1 and TRBJ2-1; D is unresolved. The CDR3 runs 15 residues. Germline V gives CDR1 SGHRS, CDR2 YFSETQ. Trimming stripped 0 bases from V and 3 bases from J, with 10 bases between. The CDR3 here is CASSLAGAYYNEQFF. DNA for the CDR3: TGCGCCAGCAGCTTGGCAGGTGCGTACTACAATGAGCAGTTCTTC.

A word on this clone: The junction shows a germline mismatch at one end, possibly a read error. The chain joins TRBV2 to TRBJ2-5; no reliable D call. The CDR3 runs 14 residues. The V gene's germline CDR1 is SNHLY and CDR2 FYNNEI. CDR3 amino acids: CASREASYQETQYF. Written as DNA, the CDR3 is TGTGCCAGCAGAGAAGCTAGTTACCAAGAGACCCAGTACTTC.

With regard to this clone: The same CDR3 can be traced to other DNA sequences in this sample. The chain recombines TRBV2 with TRBJ2-1; unclear D gene. Germline CDR1 and CDR2: SNHLY and FYNNEI. This CDR3 region has 11 residues. The V gene lost 6 bases and the J gene lost 2 bases, with 2 bases spanning the gap. CDR3 sequence (DNA): TGTGCCAGCAGCCCCTACAATGAGCAGTTCTTC. Protein: CASSPYNEQFF.

This chain joins TRBV6-1 and TRBJ2-7; 11 bases map to TRBD2. Germline values: CDR1 MNHNS, CDR2 SASEGT. Trimming at V came to 0 bases and at J to 7 bases, leaving 5 bases not matched to a gene. This CDR3 is built from 15 residues. CDR3 DNA: TGTGCCAGCAGTGAAGCCCAACTAGCGGGAGTTGAGCAGTACTTC. It yields the protein CASSEAQLAGVEQYF.

The chain combines TRBV27 with TRBJ1-1; no clear D. CDR3 length: 12 residues. In germline, CDR1 is MNHEY, CDR2 SMNVEV (reference sequence). The V gene lost 6 bases and the J gene lost 0 bases, with 5 bases spanning the gap. CDR3 sequence: CASRHMNTEAFF. The CDR3, as DNA: TGTGCCAGCAGACACATGAACACTGAAGCTTTCTTT.

Remarks on this clone: Other DNA sequences within the sample encode an identical CDR3. The V call is TRBV27, the J call TRBJ1-2, with D perhaps matching TRBD1 (6 bases). V was shortened by 2 bases and J by 6 bases, with 7 bases between the two germline ends. The CDR3 runs to 12 residues. Per germline, CDR1 MNHEY and CDR2 SMNVEV (reference sequence). The chain's CDR3 is CASSLTGNGYTF. The CDR3 DNA is TGTGCCAGCAGTTTAACAGGGAATGGCTACACCTTC.